This TCR beta chain appears in the sequencing data of a study of type 1 regulatory T cells. At the level of the study: T-allo10 is an in vitro-generated, Tr1-enriched CD4 T cell product specific for alloantigen.

In this sample, this clonotype turned up many times. Its antigen is undetermined. The CDR3 sequence is 14 residues long. Germline values: CDR1 DFQATT, CDR2 SNEGSKA (reference sequence). Trimming at V came to 4 bases and at J to 6 bases, leaving 9 bases not matched to a gene. TCRdb recomputed calls from the reads with MiXCR, one row per CDR3 protein. The profile shows 14,000 to 15,000 distinct CDR3 sequences, approximately 14% of them singletons. The V and J genes are TRBV20-1 and TRBJ2-7; 10 bases align to TRBD2. The clonotype comes from a human donor in good health. The sample consisted of cultured T cells, either the whole culture or a sorted T cell fraction (not recorded which). CDR3 residues: CSAKLAGAQVEQYF. The CDR3 nucleotides are TGCAGTGCTAAGCTAGCGGGAGCCCAGGTCGAGCAGTACTTC.